The 25 T cell receptor beta chains reported below all come from one sample, sequenced in a study of cytomegalovirus exposure and HLA in healthy donors. The PCR was carried out with 60 Vbeta primers and 13 Jbeta primers. Clones were sequenced by immunoSEQ multiplex PCR, and TCRdb holds only the in-frame ones, with some missing. The profile shows roughly 150,000 clones, around 72% of them singletons. Input material: PBMCs. The origin of the receptors is a man in his forties or fifties in good health and CMV-seronegative.

This clone was counted once. The chain carries TRBV6-5 and TRBJ2-3, with D unclear. This CDR3 is built from 13 residues. The V end was cut by 4 bases, the J end by 3 bases, with 8 bases between. Per the germline V gene, CDR1 is MNHEY and CDR2 is SVGAGI. Here the CDR3 reads CASSFGGTDTQYF. In DNA, the CDR3 is TGTGCCAGCAGTTTCGGCGGAACAGATACGCAGTATTTT.

This chain joins TRBV7-9 and TRBJ2-7; a weak D match, TRBD2 (6 bases). The CDR3 has 14 amino acids. V lost 4 bases to trimming and J lost 5 bases, with 15 bases between them. The germline V gene has CDR1 SEHNR and CDR2 FQNEAQ (reference sequence). The CDR3 bases are TGTGCCAGCAGCTCGCTTACTAGCTTCCACGAGCAGTACTTC. This translates into CASSSLTSFHEQYF.

The rearrangement uses TRBV29-1 and TRBJ2-7, with D tentatively TRBD1 (5 bases). V was trimmed by 4 bases and J by 1 base, leaving 14 bases between them. The CDR3 runs 14 residues. The germline gives CDR1 SQVTM, CDR2 ANQGSEA. CDR3 in DNA: TGCAGCGTTGTAGGGCAGGGTAATTCCTACGAGCAGTACTTC. Translation gives CSVVGQGNSYEQYF.

This chain joins TRBV9 and TRBJ2-3; perhaps TRBD2 as D (5 bases). CDR1 is SGDLS, CDR2 YYNGEE, per germline. This CDR3 region has 14 residues. With 3 bases removed from V and 6 bases from J, the gap between germline ends came to 14 bases. This CDR3 reads CASSAWRPGDTQYF. The CDR3 DNA is TGTGCCAGCAGCGCGTGGCGGCCGGGGGATACGCAGTATTTT.

This sequence joins TRBV2 and TRBJ2-1; D possibly corresponds to TRBD2 (5 bases). The CDR3 covers 13 residues. In germline, CDR1 is SNHLY, CDR2 FYNNEI. Trimming took 0 bases from V and 15 from J, leaving 15 bases between them. CDR3 in amino acids: CASSEARVRRGFF. The DNA of the CDR3 is TGTGCCAGCAGTGAAGCTCGAGTCCGACGGGGGTTCTTC.

With respect to this clone: Mismatch with germline at one junction end may stem from a read error. This chain uses TRBV18 with TRBJ1-2; TRBD1 agrees at 8 bases. The CDR3 sequence is 15 residues long. Germline assignment: CDR1 KGHSH and CDR2 LQKENI. CDR3 residues: CASSPPGQDNYGYPF. The CDR3 DNA sequence: TGTGCCAGCTCACCCCCGGGACAGGATAACTATGGCTACCCCTTC.

The chain employs TRBV10-1 and TRBJ2-2; 8 bases agree with TRBD1. With V trimmed by 6 bases and J by 3 bases, 0 bases remained unmatched. This CDR3 comprises 13 residues. Germline-derived CDR1 and CDR2 are WNHNN and SYGVQD (reference sequence). This CDR3 reads CASRDRDTGELFF. The CDR3 DNA reads as TGCGCCAGCAGGGACAGGGACACCGGGGAGCTGTTTTTT.

The chain combines TRBV7-8 with TRBJ2-1, with 8 bases fitting TRBD2. This CDR3 is 16 amino acids long. V lost 4 bases and J lost 8; bases outside the gene matches: 13. Germline assignment: CDR1 SGHVS and CDR2 FQNEAQ. The CDR3 DNA follows: TGTGCCAGCAGCTCATCGCGTTATCGGGAGGGGGATGAGCAGTTCTTC. Its translation is CASSSSRYREGDEQFF. Variable domain in full (rest from reference TRBV7-8 and TRBJ2-1): GAGVSQSPRYKVAKRGQDVALRCDPISGHVSLFWYQQALGQGPEFLTYFQNEAQLDKSGLPSDRFFAERPEGSVSTLKIQRTQQEDSAVYLCASSSSRYREGDEQFFGPGTRLTVL.

This clone has more than one count but fewer than ten. V usage is TRBV10-1 and J usage is TRBJ2-7, with TRBD2 as a possible D gene (6 bases). The V gene's germline CDR1 is WNHNN and CDR2 SYGVQD (reference sequence). V shed 6 bases and J shed 3 bases, with 9 bases lying between them. The CDR3 spans 12 residues. The CDR3 loop is CASSPGSYEQYF. In nucleotides, the CDR3 is TGCGCCAGCAGCCCCGGGAGCTACGAGCAGTACTTC.

This clone occurred a few times. This chain uses TRBV7-9 with TRBJ1-1, with D unresolved. Trimming shortened V by 5 bases and J by 3 bases, and 4 bases separated the two germline ends. Per the germline V gene, CDR1 is SEHNR and CDR2 is FQNEAQ (reference sequence). CDR3 size: 11 residues. The CDR3, as DNA: TGTGCCAGCAGCCCCTACACTGAAGCTTTCTTT. Its protein product is CASSPYTEAFF.

The chain combines TRBV19 with TRBJ2-2; D remains unclear. There are 15 residues in the CDR3. V lost 6 bases and J 7 bases, leaving 18 bases between the germline ends. CDR1 is LNHDA and CDR2 is SQIVND in the germline V gene (reference sequence). Written as DNA, the CDR3 is TGTGCCAGTAGAACGGCCTTCGGTACGGGCGGGGAGCTGTTTTTT. This encodes CASRTAFGTGGELFF.

This clone was found once. The genes are TRBV7-9 and TRBJ2-7; D gene uncertain. V dropped 5 bases and J dropped 6 bases, with 14 bases sitting between them. Germline-derived CDR1 and CDR2 are SEHNR and FQNEAQ (reference sequence). The CDR3 length is 13 residues. The DNA of the CDR3 is TGTGCCAGCAGCCGAGCCAGCGCTCTCGAGCAGTACTTC. The encoded protein is CASSRASALEQYF.

This sequence joins TRBV6-5 and TRBJ2-3, with D hard to call. Trimming pared 6 bases from V and 0 bases from J, leaving 10 bases between. The length of the CDR3 is 14 residues. Germline-derived CDR1 and CDR2 are MNHEY and SVGAGI. The CDR3: CASSPQASTDTQYF. DNA for the CDR3: TGTGCCAGCAGCCCCCAGGCGAGCACAGATACGCAGTATTTT.

This chain joins TRBV7-2 and TRBJ2-7, with 9 bases aligning to TRBD1. The V gene's germline CDR1 is SGHTA and CDR2 FQGNSA. J lost 0 bases, V lost 0 bases, and 6 bases had no gene match. CDR3 size: 17 residues. CDR3 sequence reads: CASSLAPGTGRSYEQYF. Here the CDR3 DNA reads TGTGCCAGCAGCTTAGCGCCTGGGACAGGGCGCTCCTACGAGCAGTACTTC.

The V and J genes are TRBV27 and TRBJ2-1; 9 bases are a match to TRBD1. The CDR3 has 14 residues. V shed 4 bases, J shed 4 bases, and the junction held 2 bases outside the gene matches. CDR1 and CDR2 (germline): MNHEY, SMNVEV (reference sequence). Here the CDR3 DNA reads TGTGCCAGCAGTTCCGGGACAGGGTACAATGAGCAGTTCTTC. Protein sequence: CASSSGTGYNEQFF.

The rearrangement uses TRBV7-6 and TRBJ2-1; TRBD2 agrees at 14 bases. J gave up 7 bases and V 5 bases, and 4 bases lay outside the gene matches. This CDR3 spans 15 amino acids. Germline assignment: CDR1 SGHVS and CDR2 FNYEAQ. The CDR3: CASSLGTSGGNEQFF. In DNA, the CDR3 is TGTGCCAGCAGCCTTGGGACTAGCGGGGGTAATGAGCAGTTCTTC.

The chain recombines TRBV9 with TRBJ2-5, with 7 bases identical to TRBD1. The J call may be incorrect, as the DNA end agrees better with TRBJ2-7. The CDR3 is made up of 15 amino acids. Looked up from germline, CDR1 is SGDLS and CDR2 is YYNGEE. The CDR3 DNA sequence: TGTGCCAGCAGCGCCACAGGGGTGCCTACCTACGAGCAGTACTTC. Translation: CASSATGVPTYEQYF.

The V and J genes are TRBV10-3 and TRBJ1-5; 12 bases map to TRBD1. In germline, CDR1 is ENHRY, CDR2 SYGVKD. The CDR3 loop spans 17 amino acids. The V gene end was trimmed by 3 bases and the J gene end by 5 bases; junction bases not matched to a gene: 8. CDR3 protein: CAISDRTGQGAHQPQHF. The CDR3 region has the DNA TGTGCCATCAGTGACCGAACGGGACAGGGGGCGCATCAGCCCCAGCATTTT.

The chain recombines TRBV7-2 with TRBJ2-3, with D perhaps TRBD1 (6 bases). This CDR3 contains 15 residues. V shed 3 bases and J shed 5 bases, with 15 bases lying between them. Germline lookup yields CDR1 SGHTA and CDR2 FQGNSA. Written as DNA, the CDR3 is TGTGCCAGCAGCTTTGCAGGGGCGCAGGGAGATACGCAGTATTTT. Protein: CASSFAGAQGDTQYF.

This clone was seen a few times. The V and J genes are TRBV7-9 and TRBJ1-5; 7 bases line up with TRBD1. Germline assignment: CDR1 SEHNR and CDR2 FQNEAQ (reference sequence). J gave up 4 bases and V 3 bases, and 6 bases lay outside the gene matches. There are 15 residues in the CDR3. Written as DNA, the CDR3 is TGTGCCAGCAGCTTCGGACAGGTTATAAATCAGCCCCAGCATTTT. Encoded protein: CASSFGQVINQPQHF.

This clone came up once. The CDR3 DNA reads TGTGCCAGCAGCCCCCGCCGGGAGGGAATCCTCTATGGCTACACCTTC. Translating it yields CASSPRREGILYGYTF. The J gene is TRBJ1-2, the V gene TRBV9; D is unclear. Per the germline V gene, CDR1 is SGDLS and CDR2 is YYNGEE. The CDR3 is 16 residues long. Trimming left V 4 bases short and J 4 bases short, with 20 bases between.

The gene calls are TRBV7-9 and TRBJ2-7, with D uncertain. The CDR3 extends over 14 amino acids. Germline CDR1 SEHNR, CDR2 FQNEAQ (reference sequence). The V and J ends lost 2 bases and 7 bases respectively, with 15 bases between them. The CDR3 sequence is CASSLNPPHFEQYF. DNA of the CDR3: TGTGCCAGCAGCTTAAACCCCCCCCACTTTGAGCAGTACTTC. Complete variable domain (other parts from reference TRBV7-9 and TRBJ2-7): DTGVSQNPRHKITKRGQNVTFRCDPISEHNRLYWYRQTLGQGPEFLTYFQNEAQLEKSRLLSDRFSAERPKGSFSTLEIQRTEQGDSAMYLCASSLNPPHFEQYFGPGTRLTVT.

The gene calls are TRBV6-7 and TRBJ2-7; 7 bases map to TRBD1. TRBV6-7 is known as an ORF, though its function is uncertain. The V gene end was trimmed by 5 bases and the J gene end by 2 bases; junction bases not matched to a gene: 21. The CDR3 length is 19 residues. The DNA of the CDR3 is TGTGCCAGCAGTCACCCTGAAGTCCGGGACAGTTTTGTAACCTACGAGCAGTACTTC. Its translation is CASSHPEVRDSFVTYEQYF.

The chain links TRBV14 to TRBJ1-4, with 7 bases matching TRBD1. The CDR3 extends over 15 amino acids. The germline CDR1 and CDR2 sequences are SGHDN and FVKESK. V shed 4 bases, J shed 7 bases, and the junction held 9 bases outside the gene matches. The CDR3 bases are TGTGCCAGCAGCCCCCTCAGGGGGGTAAGTGAAAAACTGTTTTTT. Translation gives CASSPLRGVSEKLFF.

The chain has TRBV19 and TRBJ2-3; no clear D gene. The V end lost 3 bases, the J end lost 0 bases, and 10 bases lay between the germline ends. The CDR3 length is 15 residues. CDR1 and CDR2 from the germline V gene are LNHDA and SQIVND (reference sequence). CDR3: CASSMGQVSTDTQYF. CDR3 sequence (DNA): TGTGCCAGTAGTATGGGCCAGGTTAGCACAGATACGCAGTATTTT. Based on the CDR3 plus reference TRBV19 and TRBJ2-3, the full variable domain is DGGITQSPKYLFRKEGQNVTLSCEQNLNHDAMYWYRQDPGQGLRLIYYSQIVNDFQKGDIAEGYSVSREKKESFPLTVTSAQKNPTAFYLCASSMGQVSTDTQYFGPGTRLTVL.